The 5 T cell receptor beta chains in this list originate from one sample, sequenced in a study of CD8 T cells in ankylosing spondylitis (TCRdb year 2017). Receptor amplification or capture employed 5' RACE. The sequencer listed for this sample is Illumina HiSeq 2500. TCRdb reprocessing: public reads trimmed at Q25 with fastp, clones called with MiXCR, in-frame beta chains kept. Every distinct CDR3 protein forms one entry, paired with its most common genes and DNA. The sample profile shows tens of thousands of distinct CDR3 sequences; approximately 10% of them were found once. The ten largest clones add up to 16% of the sample. The specimen was blood, either unsorted or a sorted T cell fraction (not recorded which). These receptors came from a male donor with ankylosing spondylitis or in good health (not recorded which).

In this sample, this clonotype turned up many times. The gene calls are TRBV11-2 and TRBJ2-5; D perhaps matches TRBD1 (6 bases). V dropped 5 bases and J dropped 4 bases, with 17 bases sitting between them. Looked up from germline, CDR1 is SGHAT and CDR2 is FQNNGV. This CDR3 has 15 residues. CDR3 nucleotide sequence: TGTGCCAGCAGCACCATACAGGGTGCGGGAGAGACCCAGTACTTC. Translating gives CASSTIQGAGETQYF.

This clonotype was found many times. The V gene is TRBV5-1, the J gene TRBJ2-3; 8 bases align to TRBD2. Germline V CDR1 and CDR2: SGHRS, YFSETQ. The CDR3 is 13 amino acids. V lost 6 bases and J lost 3; bases outside the gene matches: 3. The CDR3 spells CASKLADTDTQYF. The CDR3, as DNA: TGCGCCAGCAAACTAGCGGATACAGATACGCAGTATTTT.

The genes are TRBV21-1 and TRBJ1-3. TRBV21-1 is a listed pseudogene. The CDR3 has 15 amino acids. The CDR3 DNA follows: TGTGCCACCAGAAATGACTTAAGGATAGGAAACACCATATATTTT. Protein product: CATRNDLRIGNTIYF.

The chain employs TRBV6-6 and TRBJ2-7, with 11 bases that match TRBD1. The V gene's germline CDR1 is MNHNY and CDR2 SVGAGI (reference sequence). The CDR3 is 13 residues long. V shed 4 bases and J 6 bases; nucleotides not matched to a gene: 2. DNA for the CDR3: TGTGCCAGCAGTTCGGGACAGGGGGGCGAGCAGTACTTC. This sequence encodes CASSSGQGGEQYF.

V is TRBV7-3 and J is TRBJ1-6; tentatively, D is TRBD1 (5 bases). The length of the CDR3 is 13 residues. The V gene lost 5 bases and the J gene lost 9 bases, with 11 bases spanning the gap. Germline CDR1 SGHTA, CDR2 FQGTGA. In DNA form, the CDR3 reads TGTGCCAGCAGCATGGGGGGGGTTTCACCCCTCCACTTT. It codes for CASSMGGVSPLHF.